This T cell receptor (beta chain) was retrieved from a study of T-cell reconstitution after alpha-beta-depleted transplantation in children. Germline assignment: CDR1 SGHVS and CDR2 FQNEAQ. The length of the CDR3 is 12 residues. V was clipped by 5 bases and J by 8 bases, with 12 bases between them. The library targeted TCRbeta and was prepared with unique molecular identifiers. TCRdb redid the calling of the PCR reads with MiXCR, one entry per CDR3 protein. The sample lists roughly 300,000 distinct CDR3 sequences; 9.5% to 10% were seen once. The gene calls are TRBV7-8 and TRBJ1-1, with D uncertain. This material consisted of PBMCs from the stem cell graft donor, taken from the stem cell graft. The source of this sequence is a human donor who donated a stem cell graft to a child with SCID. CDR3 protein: CASSPNSYEAFF. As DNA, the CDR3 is TGTGCCAGCAGCCCAAACTCATACGAAGCTTTCTTT.